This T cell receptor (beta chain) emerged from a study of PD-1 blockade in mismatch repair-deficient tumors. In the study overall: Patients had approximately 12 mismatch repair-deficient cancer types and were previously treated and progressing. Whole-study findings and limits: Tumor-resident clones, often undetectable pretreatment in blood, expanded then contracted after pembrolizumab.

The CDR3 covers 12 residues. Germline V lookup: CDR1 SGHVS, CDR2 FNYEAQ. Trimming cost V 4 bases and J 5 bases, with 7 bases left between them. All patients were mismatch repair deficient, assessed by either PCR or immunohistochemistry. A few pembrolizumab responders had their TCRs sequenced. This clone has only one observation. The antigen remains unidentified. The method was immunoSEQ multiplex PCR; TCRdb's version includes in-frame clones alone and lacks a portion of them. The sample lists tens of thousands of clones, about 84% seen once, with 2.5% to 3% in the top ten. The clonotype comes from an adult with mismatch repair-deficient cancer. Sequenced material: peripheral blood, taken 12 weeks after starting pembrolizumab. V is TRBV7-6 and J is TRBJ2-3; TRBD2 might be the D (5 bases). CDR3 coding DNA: TGTGCCAGCAGCTCCGGACTAGATACGCAGTATTTT. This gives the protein CASSSGLDTQYF. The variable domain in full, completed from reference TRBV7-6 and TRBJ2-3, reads GAGVSQSPRYKVTKRGQDVALRCDPISGHVSLYWYRQALGQGPEFLTYFNYEAQQDKSGLPNDRFSAERPEGSISTLTIQRTEQRDSAMYRCASSSGLDTQYFGPGTRLTVL.